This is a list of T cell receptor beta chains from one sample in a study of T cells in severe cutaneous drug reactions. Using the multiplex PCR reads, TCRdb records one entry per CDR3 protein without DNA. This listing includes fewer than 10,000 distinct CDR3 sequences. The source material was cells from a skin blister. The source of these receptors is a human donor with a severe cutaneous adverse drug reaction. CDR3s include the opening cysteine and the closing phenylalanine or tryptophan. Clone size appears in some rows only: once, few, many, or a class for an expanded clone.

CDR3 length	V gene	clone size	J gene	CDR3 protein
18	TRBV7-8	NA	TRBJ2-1	CASSLAGSGRASPYEQFF
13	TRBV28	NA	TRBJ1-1	CASSYTRNTEAFF
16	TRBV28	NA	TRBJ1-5	CASSEGSSPGNQPQHF
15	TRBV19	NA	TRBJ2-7	CASRPSARDTYEQYF
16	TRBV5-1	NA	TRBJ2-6	CASSLGGHPGANVLTF
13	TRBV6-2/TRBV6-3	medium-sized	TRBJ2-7	CASIGTVNYEQYF
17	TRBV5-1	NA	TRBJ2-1	CASSLGYFSGRAHEQFF
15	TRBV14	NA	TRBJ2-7	CASSQVAGTHYEQYF
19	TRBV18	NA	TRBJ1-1	CASSLLPGTGTGRSTEAFF
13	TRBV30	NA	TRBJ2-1	CAWSVAYYNEQFF
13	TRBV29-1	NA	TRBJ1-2	CSVERYDGYGYTF
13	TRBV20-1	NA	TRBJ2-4	CSASLDTGDIQYF
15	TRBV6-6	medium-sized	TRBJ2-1	CASSDPQRAYNEQFF
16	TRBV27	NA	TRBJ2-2	CASSPGLAVNTGELFF
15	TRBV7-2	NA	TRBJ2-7	CASSLGQVRSYEQYF
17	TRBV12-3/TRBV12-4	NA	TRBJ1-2	CASRLTRDRGWSYGYTF
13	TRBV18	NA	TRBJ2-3	CASSPPTTDTQYF
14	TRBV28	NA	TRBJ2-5	CASSLYGGKETQYF
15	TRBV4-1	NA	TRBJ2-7	CASSQRQGDSYEQYF
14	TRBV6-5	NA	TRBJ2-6	CATTFAAGANVLTF
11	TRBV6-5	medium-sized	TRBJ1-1	CASSSGVEAFF
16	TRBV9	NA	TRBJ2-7	CASSAHRDRVVDEQYF
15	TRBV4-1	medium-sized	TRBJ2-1	CASSLAGSSYNEQFF
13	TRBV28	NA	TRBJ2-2	CASSLLYTGELFF
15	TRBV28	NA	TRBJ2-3	CASSMGQVSTDTQYF
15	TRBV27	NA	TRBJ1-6	CASSSHSSYNSPLHF
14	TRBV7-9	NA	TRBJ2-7	CASSLNLLDYEQYF
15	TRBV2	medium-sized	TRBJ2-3	CASHPLTGVSDTQYF
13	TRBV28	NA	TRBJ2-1	CASSLDRYNEQFF
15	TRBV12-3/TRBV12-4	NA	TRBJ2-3	CASSRAGVSTDTQYF
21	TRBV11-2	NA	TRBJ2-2	CASSPGGLAGGPSRGSGELFF
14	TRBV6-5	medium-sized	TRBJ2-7	CASSSAYIAYEQYF
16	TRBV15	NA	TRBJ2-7	CATSRDIQGHQTEQYF
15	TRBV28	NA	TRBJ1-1	CASSPPGEDDTEAFF
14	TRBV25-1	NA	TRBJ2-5	CASSEFVGGETQYF
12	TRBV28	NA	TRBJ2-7	CASSLSAYEQYF
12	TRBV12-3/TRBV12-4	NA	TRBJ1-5	CASSRQAQPQHF
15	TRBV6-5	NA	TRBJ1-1	CASSYSMAGNTEAFF
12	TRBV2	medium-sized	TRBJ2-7	CASRSGFYEQYF
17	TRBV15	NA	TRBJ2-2	CATSRDKLAGNTGELFF
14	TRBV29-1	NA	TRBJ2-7	CSVEGQGESYEQYF
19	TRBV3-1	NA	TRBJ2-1	CASSQSGTSGPVLYNEQFF
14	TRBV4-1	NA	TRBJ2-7	CASSQVGSYYEQYF
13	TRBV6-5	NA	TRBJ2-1	CASSGSPYNEQFF
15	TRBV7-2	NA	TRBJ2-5	CASSRDSQQGKTQYF
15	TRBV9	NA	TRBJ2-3	CASSGFLGGTDTQYF
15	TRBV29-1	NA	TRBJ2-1	CSVETARSSYNEQFF
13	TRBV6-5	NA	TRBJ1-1	CASKSILETEAFF